This TCR beta chain was obtained from a study of breast tumors, draining lymph nodes, adjacent tissues (dated by TCRdb to between 2015 and 2016). About the full investigation: TCR beta repertoires were compared across tumor, adjacent nontumor tissue and axillary lymph nodes obtained from breast cancer patients. The study was designed to assess the relationships and possible T-cell exchange between tumor, surrounding tissue and draining lymph node repertoires in human breast cancer.

The run used an Illumina HiSeq 2000. TCR beta chain libraries were generated by multiplex PCR amplification. The amplified TCR beta chain products were analyzed by high-throughput sequencing. Using fastp at Q25 and MiXCR, TCRdb reprocessed the public reads and kept productive beta chains. Each record represents a unique CDR3 protein, reported with the most common genes and DNA among its rows. Here the sample has approximately 90,000 distinct CDR3 sequences; approximately 30% occur a single time. The biggest ten clones account for more than 7% of the sample. In its sample, this clonotype was seen many times. Its binding antigen is unknown. Base-call qualities are not available, and no considerably larger clone is one nucleotide away. Lymph node samples came from the axillary draining lymph nodes of breast cancer patients. Summary of the overall study and its limitations: Tumors showed preferential V and J gene usage, and their T-cell repertoire diversity fell below that of lymph nodes yet above that of nontumor tissue. The conclusion that tumor T cells originate in lymph nodes was framed as consistent with a hypothesis rather than directly demonstrated. A scenario in which most tumor T cells derive from the lymph node and then expand within tumor tissue was judged to be consistent with the data. Tumor and nontumor tissue repertoires were significantly more similar in luminal-like than in basal-like breast cancer.

CDR1 and CDR2 are drawn from the germline V gene: SGHVS, FQNEAQ. The CDR3 runs 14 residues from the cysteine to the phenylalanine. The DNA shown is the 42-base CDR3, in frame from base 1. Trimming accounts for 5 bases at V and 8 bases at J, while the number of junction bases matched to no gene is 8. The clonotype comes from a female donor with breast cancer. Some clones in this sample may be carry-over from other donors' samples. The chain is encoded by TRBV7-8 joined to TRBJ2-1; 8 central nucleotides agree with TRBD2. Material for sequencing was axillary lymph node tissue. The nucleotide sequence is given as TGTGCCAGCAGCGAAACCGGGACTAGGTATGAGCAGTTCTTC. This translates into CASSETGTRYEQFF. This CDR3, with the reference TRBV7-8 and TRBJ2-1 proteins standing in past its ends, gives the full variable domain GAGVSQSPRYKVAKRGQDVALRCDPISGHVSLFWYQQALGQGPEFLTYFQNEAQLDKSGLPSDRFFAERPEGSVSTLKIQRTQQEDSAVYLCASSETGTRYEQFFGPGTRLTVL.